A selection of T cell receptor beta chains follows, all from one sample in a study of shared clonotypes between healthy human individuals. Only in-frame clones appear in the TCRdb table, and some are missing; sequencing was by immunoSEQ multiplex PCR. The sample shows roughly 500,000 clones, around 75% of them seen only once. Source material: PBMCs. The receptors originated from a middle-aged woman in good health. Some clones in this sample may be carry-over from other donors' samples. The CDR3 runs from the conserved cysteine through the conserved F or W. The order of the fields is CDR3 protein, CDR3 DNA, V gene, clone size, J gene, D gene. A D gene is named only where the DNA matches it firmly. Clone size, where shown, is once, few, many, or a class for clones that have expanded.

CDR3aa: CASPSLPGNSIEQYF
CDR3nt: TGTGCCAGCCCTAGTCTGCCCGGAAATTCAATTGAGCAGTACTTC
v_gene: TRBV7-9
abundance: once
j_gene: TRBJ2-7
d_gene: -

CDR3aa: CASSLVRVYEQYF
CDR3nt: TGTGCCAGCAGCTTAGTCAGGGTGTACGAGCAGTACTTC
v_gene: TRBV7-2
abundance: once
j_gene: TRBJ2-7
d_gene: -

CDR3aa: CASSLGGRAVSDTQYF
CDR3nt: TGTGCCAGCAGCTTAGGCGGGAGGGCCGTTTCAGATACGCAGTATTTT
v_gene: TRBV7-3
abundance: -
j_gene: TRBJ2-3
d_gene: TRBD2

CDR3aa: CASTEDQGGGYTF
CDR3nt: TGTGCCAGCACCGAAGACCAGGGGGGAGGCTACACCTTC
v_gene: TRBV6-6
abundance: few
j_gene: TRBJ1-2
d_gene: TRBD1

CDR3aa: CSVEGTQGETQYF
CDR3nt: TGCAGCGTTGAAGGAACACAGGGGGAAACCCAGTACTTC
v_gene: TRBV29-1
abundance: -
j_gene: TRBJ2-5
d_gene: TRBD1

CDR3aa: CASSQQGPYGYTF
CDR3nt: TGTGCCAGCAGTCAACAGGGGCCCTATGGCTACACCTTC
v_gene: TRBV6-1
abundance: -
j_gene: TRBJ1-2
d_gene: TRBD1

CDR3aa: CASSSGRANEQFF
CDR3nt: TGTGCCAGCAGTAGCGGGAGGGCCAATGAGCAGTTCTTC
v_gene: TRBV2
abundance: -
j_gene: TRBJ2-1
d_gene: TRBD2

CDR3aa: CACPGSRSNSPLHF
CDR3nt: TGTGCCTGTCCAGGGAGTAGATCGAATTCACCCCTCCACTTT
v_gene: TRBV30
abundance: once
j_gene: TRBJ1-6
d_gene: -

CDR3aa: CASSSRENHEQYF
CDR3nt: TGTGCCAGCAGCTCGCGGGAGAACCACGAGCAGTACTTC
v_gene: TRBV7-3
abundance: -
j_gene: TRBJ2-7
d_gene: TRBD2

CDR3aa: CASSQTFSGNTIYF
CDR3nt: TGTGCCAGCAGCCAAACTTTCTCTGGAAACACCATATATTTT
v_gene: TRBV14
abundance: few
j_gene: TRBJ1-3
d_gene: -

CDR3aa: CAIRGTGGPPDTQYF
CDR3nt: TGTGCCATCAGAGGGACAGGGGGACCCCCAGATACGCAGTATTTT
v_gene: TRBV10-3
abundance: -
j_gene: TRBJ2-3
d_gene: TRBD1

CDR3aa: CASSSDVNYGYTF
CDR3nt: TGTGCCAGCAGCTCGGACGTTAACTATGGCTACACCTTC
v_gene: TRBV5-5
abundance: -
j_gene: TRBJ1-2
d_gene: -

CDR3aa: CASTFAGTHEQFF
CDR3nt: TGTGCCAGCACTTTCGCGGGAACACATGAGCAGTTCTTC
v_gene: TRBV28
abundance: -
j_gene: TRBJ2-1
d_gene: -

CDR3aa: CASSPQQGHYTF
CDR3nt: TGCGCCAGCAGCCCGCAACAGGGGCACTACACCTTC
v_gene: TRBV5-1
abundance: -
j_gene: TRBJ1-2
d_gene: TRBD1

CDR3aa: CASSLVSGNGYTF
CDR3nt: TGTGCCAGCAGCTTAGTTTCAGGGAATGGCTACACCTTC
v_gene: TRBV7-9
abundance: -
j_gene: TRBJ1-2
d_gene: -

CDR3aa: CASSRVSLGGSYNEQFF
CDR3nt: TGTGCCAGCAGCCGAGTTTCCTTGGGAGGGTCCTACAATGAGCAGTTCTTC
v_gene: TRBV4-2
abundance: -
j_gene: TRBJ2-1
d_gene: TRBD2

CDR3aa: CASSYRDYYQETQYF
CDR3nt: TGTGCCAGCAGTTACAGGGACTACTACCAAGAGACCCAGTACTTC
v_gene: TRBV6-6
abundance: -
j_gene: TRBJ2-5
d_gene: TRBD2

CDR3aa: CASSLASPGTSPYEQYF
CDR3nt: TGTGCCAGCAGCTTAGCCTCCCCCGGGACTAGTCCCTACGAGCAGTACTTC
v_gene: TRBV7-2
abundance: -
j_gene: TRBJ2-7
d_gene: TRBD2

CDR3aa: CASSSGQYQETQYF
CDR3nt: TGTGCCAGCAGCTCAGGACAGTACCAAGAGACCCAGTACTTC
v_gene: TRBV13
abundance: -
j_gene: TRBJ2-5
d_gene: -

CDR3aa: CASSRAGTTGELFF
CDR3nt: TGTGCCAGCAGTCGAGCGGGAACCACCGGGGAGCTGTTTTTT
v_gene: TRBV7-8
abundance: -
j_gene: TRBJ2-2
d_gene: TRBD2

CDR3aa: CSVETGGPSYEQYF
CDR3nt: TGCAGCGTTGAGACGGGAGGGCCCTCCTACGAGCAGTACTTC
v_gene: TRBV29-1
abundance: -
j_gene: TRBJ2-7
d_gene: TRBD2

CDR3aa: CSVEDGRTEQFF
CDR3nt: TGCAGCGTTGAAGATGGGAGAACGGAGCAGTTCTTC
v_gene: TRBV29-1
abundance: -
j_gene: TRBJ2-1
d_gene: -

CDR3aa: CASSFQNYEQYF
CDR3nt: TGTGCCAGCAGTTTCCAGAACTACGAGCAGTACTTC
v_gene: TRBV28
abundance: many
j_gene: TRBJ2-7
d_gene: -

CDR3aa: CASRPILDPKYNEQFF
CDR3nt: TGTGCCAGCAGACCCATACTAGATCCTAAGTACAATGAGCAGTTCTTC
v_gene: TRBV27
abundance: -
j_gene: TRBJ2-1
d_gene: -

CDR3aa: CASSAPGANVLTF
CDR3nt: TGTGCCAGCAGCGCACCTGGGGCCAACGTCCTGACTTTC
v_gene: TRBV6-5
abundance: -
j_gene: TRBJ2-6
d_gene: -

CDR3aa: CASSSHRQGIPEAFF
CDR3nt: TGTGCCAGCAGCTCCCACCGACAGGGGATCCCTGAAGCTTTCTTT
v_gene: TRBV5-6
abundance: -
j_gene: TRBJ1-1
d_gene: TRBD1

CDR3aa: CASSIVTSGAPGLFF
CDR3nt: TGTGCCAGTAGTATAGTGACTAGCGGGGCCCCGGGGCTGTTTTTT
v_gene: TRBV19
abundance: -
j_gene: TRBJ2-2
d_gene: TRBD2

CDR3aa: CASSQSGLADSYEQYF
CDR3nt: TGTGCCAGCAGCCAGTCGGGACTAGCGGACTCCTACGAGCAGTACTTC
v_gene: TRBV4-2
abundance: -
j_gene: TRBJ2-7
d_gene: TRBD2

CDR3aa: CASSPQTGGEDEQYF
CDR3nt: TGTGCCAGCAGCCCCCAGACAGGGGGCGAGGACGAGCAGTACTTC
v_gene: TRBV5-6
abundance: once
j_gene: TRBJ2-7
d_gene: TRBD1

CDR3aa: CASSPPGLALQGDTQYF
CDR3nt: TGTGCCAGCTCACCACCGGGACTAGCTTTGCAAGGGGATACGCAGTATTTT
v_gene: TRBV18
abundance: once
j_gene: TRBJ2-3
d_gene: TRBD2

CDR3aa: CASSLLGAGNEQYF
CDR3nt: TGTGCCAGCAGCCTGCTAGGGGCGGGGAACGAGCAGTACTTC
v_gene: TRBV5-4
abundance: -
j_gene: TRBJ2-7
d_gene: -

CDR3aa: CASSIADREYYEQYF
CDR3nt: TGTGCCAGTAGTATAGCTGACAGGGAGTACTACGAGCAGTACTTC
v_gene: TRBV19
abundance: -
j_gene: TRBJ2-7
d_gene: TRBD1

CDR3aa: CASSFLAGGPDTQYF
CDR3nt: TGTGCCAGCAGCTTTTTAGCGGGAGGCCCAGATACGCAGTATTTT
v_gene: TRBV7-2
abundance: -
j_gene: TRBJ2-3
d_gene: TRBD2

CDR3aa: CASSYGTSSYEQYF
CDR3nt: TGTGCCAGCAGTTACGGGACTAGTTCCTACGAGCAGTACTTC
v_gene: TRBV6-6
abundance: -
j_gene: TRBJ2-7
d_gene: TRBD2

CDR3aa: CSVEGVLWGNEKLFF
CDR3nt: TGCAGCGTTGAGGGGGTTCTTTGGGGTAATGAAAAACTGTTTTTT
v_gene: TRBV29-1
abundance: -
j_gene: TRBJ1-4
d_gene: -

CDR3aa: CASSLRGAGPGELFF
CDR3nt: TGTGCCAGCAGCTTACGGGGGGCTGGACCCGGGGAGCTGTTTTTT
v_gene: TRBV7-2
abundance: -
j_gene: TRBJ2-2
d_gene: -

CDR3aa: CASSYASGSYEQYF
CDR3nt: TGTGCCAGCAGTTACGCTAGCGGGAGCTACGAGCAGTACTTC
v_gene: TRBV6-5
abundance: -
j_gene: TRBJ2-7
d_gene: TRBD2

CDR3aa: CASSQAEAGTGGYEQYF
CDR3nt: TGTGCCAGCAGCCAAGCCGAAGCCGGGACAGGGGGCTACGAGCAGTACTTC
v_gene: TRBV4-2
abundance: -
j_gene: TRBJ2-7
d_gene: TRBD1

CDR3aa: CASSPDTGAWYGYTF
CDR3nt: TGCGCCAGCAGCCCAGACACGGGGGCGTGGTATGGCTACACCTTC
v_gene: TRBV4-3
abundance: -
j_gene: TRBJ1-2
d_gene: -

CDR3aa: CASSLGSNRDTEAFF
CDR3nt: TGTGCCAGCAGCTTAGGTTCCAATCGGGACACTGAAGCTTTCTTT
v_gene: TRBV7-6
abundance: -
j_gene: TRBJ1-1
d_gene: -

CDR3aa: CASSVPASRNTIYF
CDR3nt: TGTGCCAGCAGTGTGCCCGCGTCAAGAAACACCATATATTTT
v_gene: TRBV2
abundance: few
j_gene: TRBJ1-3
d_gene: -

CDR3aa: CASSLDRADTGELFF
CDR3nt: TGTGCCAGCAGCTTAGACAGGGCCGACACCGGGGAGCTGTTTTTT
v_gene: TRBV7-8
abundance: many
j_gene: TRBJ2-2
d_gene: -

CDR3aa: CASSSPGQGWFTEAFF
CDR3nt: TGTGCCAGCAGTTCCCCGGGACAGGGTTGGTTCACTGAAGCTTTCTTT
v_gene: TRBV27
abundance: -
j_gene: TRBJ1-1
d_gene: TRBD1

CDR3aa: CASSGRSYEQYF
CDR3nt: TGTGCCAGCAGTGGCAGAAGCTACGAGCAGTACTTC
v_gene: TRBV25-1
abundance: few
j_gene: TRBJ2-7
d_gene: -

CDR3aa: CASSALPRGDTIYF
CDR3nt: TGTGCCAGCAGCGCATTACCCAGGGGGGACACCATATATTTT
v_gene: TRBV9
abundance: -
j_gene: TRBJ1-3
d_gene: TRBD1

CDR3aa: CASSLGPTGANQPQHF
CDR3nt: TGTGCCAGCAGCTTGGGGCCAACAGGGGCCAATCAGCCCCAGCATTTT
v_gene: TRBV5-5
abundance: -
j_gene: TRBJ1-5
d_gene: TRBD1

CDR3aa: CAWVRLGGPYEQYF
CDR3nt: TGTGCCTGGGTGCGACTAGGCGGACCATACGAGCAGTACTTC
v_gene: TRBV30
abundance: -
j_gene: TRBJ2-7
d_gene: -

CDR3aa: CASSQDRSSFVYF
CDR3nt: TGTGCCAGCAGCCAAGACAGGTCTAGTTTTGTGTACTTC
v_gene: TRBV4-2
abundance: -
j_gene: TRBJ2-4
d_gene: -

CDR3aa: CASSQEGAGTEAFF
CDR3nt: TGTGCCAGCAGCCAAGAGGGGGCAGGAACTGAAGCTTTCTTT
v_gene: TRBV4-2
abundance: few
j_gene: TRBJ1-1
d_gene: -

CDR3aa: CASSLEGIQPQHF
CDR3nt: TGCGCCAGCAGCTTGGAGGGGATTCAGCCCCAGCATTTT
v_gene: TRBV5-1
abundance: once
j_gene: TRBJ1-5
d_gene: -

CDR3aa: CASSQRSGRPHEQYF
CDR3nt: TGTGCCAGCAGCCAACGTAGCGGGAGGCCCCACGAGCAGTACTTC
v_gene: TRBV14
abundance: -
j_gene: TRBJ2-7
d_gene: TRBD2

CDR3aa: CASSQGLSGGYEQYF
CDR3nt: TGCGCCAGCAGCCAAGGCCTAAGCGGGGGATACGAGCAGTACTTC
v_gene: TRBV4-3
abundance: -
j_gene: TRBJ2-7
d_gene: TRBD2

CDR3aa: CASVGDRGSYEQYF
CDR3nt: TGTGCCAGCGTCGGGGACAGGGGGTCCTACGAGCAGTACTTC
v_gene: TRBV7-2
abundance: -
j_gene: TRBJ2-7
d_gene: TRBD1

CDR3aa: CASGDRNTDTQYF
CDR3nt: TGTGCCAGCGGAGACCGAAACACAGATACGCAGTATTTT
v_gene: TRBV2
abundance: many
j_gene: TRBJ2-3
d_gene: -

CDR3aa: CASSQAVGQGREQYF
CDR3nt: TGCGCCAGCAGCCAAGCCGTAGGACAGGGCCGCGAGCAGTACTTC
v_gene: TRBV4-1
abundance: -
j_gene: TRBJ2-7
d_gene: TRBD1

CDR3aa: CASSVEGQDGTLFF
CDR3nt: TGTGCCAGCAGCGTAGAAGGGCAGGACGGAACTCTGTTTTTT
v_gene: TRBV9
abundance: -
j_gene: TRBJ1-4
d_gene: -

CDR3aa: CASSEGGFSYGYTF
CDR3nt: TGTGCCAGCAGTGAGGGGGGGTTTAGCTATGGCTACACCTTC
v_gene: TRBV2
abundance: -
j_gene: TRBJ1-2
d_gene: -

CDR3aa: CASSLFGGLGVNEQFF
CDR3nt: TGCGCCAGCAGCTTATTCGGGGGACTAGGGGTTAATGAGCAGTTCTTC
v_gene: TRBV5-1
abundance: few
j_gene: TRBJ2-1
d_gene: TRBD2